The 18 T cell receptor beta chains presented below share a single source sample, sequenced in a study of control samples from healthy donors and cancer patients. Profiling relied on immunoSEQ multiplex PCR, and the TCRdb table lists in-frame clones only, not all of them. The sample has approximately 150,000 clones; about 91% are singletons. The sample was blood. The receptors come from a man aged 18 to 30 in good health.

V gene TRBV7-2 combines with J gene TRBJ1-5, with 8 bases fitting TRBD1. CDR1 SGHTA and CDR2 FQGNSA come from the germline V gene. With V trimmed by 1 base and J by 7 bases, 3 bases remained unmatched. The CDR3 is made up of 14 amino acids. CDR3 amino acids: CASSLGTGKQPQHF. CDR3 sequence (DNA): TGTGCCAGCAGCTTAGGGACAGGGAAGCAGCCCCAGCATTTT.

This clone was picked up one time. The chain carries TRBV7-8 and TRBJ2-1, with D possibly matching TRBD1 (5 bases). CDR3 size: 14 residues. Germline-derived CDR1 and CDR2 are SGHVS and FQNEAQ. Between the trimmed V and J ends, which lost 0 bases and 8 bases, there was a span of 11 bases. CDR3 bases: TGTGCCAGCAGCTTAGCGTCCCAGGGTTATGAGCAGTTCTTC. This translates into CASSLASQGYEQFF.

This clone was counted many times. The chain recombines TRBV7-2 with TRBJ1-3, with a possible D match to TRBD1 (5 bases). Germline values: CDR1 SGHTA, CDR2 FQGNSA. Trimming pared 5 bases from V and 10 bases from J, leaving 18 bases between. CDR3 length: 14 residues. The CDR3 DNA reads TGTGCCAGCAGCCAAGAGACAGACGCGAGGACCATATATTTT. Its translation is CASSQETDARTIYF.

The rearrangement uses TRBV5-1 and TRBJ2-1, with 7 bases matching TRBD2. J gave up 4 bases and V 4 bases, and 2 bases lay outside the gene matches. CDR3 length: 13 amino acids. The germline gives CDR1 SGHRS, CDR2 YFSETQ. The DNA of the CDR3 is TGCGCCAGCAGCGGGGGACTATACAATGAGCAGTTCTTC. The encoded protein is CASSGGLYNEQFF.

This chain connects TRBV27 to TRBJ1-2; 8 positions match TRBD1. Trimming at V came to 6 bases and at J to 5 bases, leaving 11 bases not matched to a gene. The CDR3 has 15 amino acids. CDR1 and CDR2 from the germline V gene are MNHEY and SMNVEV (reference sequence). The CDR3 protein is CASSPGQGPLYGYTF. As DNA, the CDR3 is TGTGCCAGCAGCCCCGGACAGGGTCCGCTTTATGGCTACACCTTC.

The chain uses TRBV15 and TRBJ2-7; TRBD1 might be the D (5 bases). V dropped 1 base and J dropped 3 bases, with 10 bases sitting between them. The CDR3 is 14 residues long. Germline CDR1 reads LNHNV; CDR2 reads YYDKDF (reference sequence). The CDR3 DNA sequence: TGTGCCACCAGCAGAGTTGTAGGGGACTACGAGCAGTACTTC. Translated: CATSRVVGDYEQYF. The whole variable domain, filled in from reference TRBV15 and TRBJ2-7, reads DAMVIQNPRYQVTQFGKPVTLSCSQTLNHNVMYWYQQKSSQAPKLLFHYYDKDFNNEADTPDNFQSRRPNTSFCFLDIRSPGLGDTAMYLCATSRVVGDYEQYFGPGTRLTVT.

V and J are TRBV5-1 and TRBJ2-3, with D maybe TRBD1 (6 bases). The CDR3 totals 15 residues. The V and J ends lost 4 bases and 1 base respectively, with 13 bases between them. Germline lookup yields CDR1 SGHRS and CDR2 YFSETQ. For the CDR3, the DNA is TGCGCCAGCAGCCAGGGACAAACCCGCACAGATACGCAGTATTTT. This translates into CASSQGQTRTDTQYF.

This chain links TRBV6-1 with TRBJ2-7, with 9 bases that match TRBD1. Trimming took 1 base from V and 1 from J; bases not matched to a gene: 5. This CDR3 comprises 16 residues. CDR1 MNHNS and CDR2 SASEGT come from the germline V gene. CDR3 loop: CASSEEKGTGSYEQYF. The CDR3 DNA follows: TGTGCCAGCAGTGAAGAAAAGGGGACAGGGTCCTACGAGCAGTACTTC.

This clone was seen a single time. Written as DNA, the CDR3 is TGTGCCAGCAGTTCGATGACAGGGCGGGAGACCCAGTACTTC. It specifies CASSSMTGRETQYF. V and J are TRBV28 and TRBJ2-5; 7 bases map to TRBD1. V gave up 4 bases and J gave up 5 bases; unmatched junction bases: 7. The CDR3 length is 14 residues. Germline CDR1 MDHEN, CDR2 SYDVKM.

This chain connects TRBV5-4 to TRBJ2-4; D is unclear. The CDR3 is 14 amino acids. V dropped 3 bases and J dropped 5 bases, with 12 bases sitting between them. The germline gives CDR1 SGHNT, CDR2 YYREEE (reference sequence). The CDR3 DNA is TGTGCCAGCAGCTCGGACCTCACCCAAAACATTCAGTACTTC. It encodes CASSSDLTQNIQYF.

This chain connects TRBV7-8 to TRBJ1-5; TRBD1 matches at 9 bases. V lost 1 base and J lost 3; bases outside the gene matches: 4. The CDR3 runs 16 residues. Germline CDR1 is SGHVS and CDR2 is FQNEAQ. CDR3 bases: TGTGCCAGCAGCTTAGAAGGGACAGGGTTCAATCAGCCCCAGCATTTT. Amino acid sequence: CASSLEGTGFNQPQHF.

The chain uses TRBV28 and TRBJ1-4; D call uncertain. Trimming cost V 5 bases and J 7 bases, with 14 bases left between them. Germline V lookup: CDR1 MDHEN, CDR2 SYDVKM. The length of the CDR3 is 14 residues. The CDR3 DNA reads TGTGCCAGCAGTGCTAGCAGTGTGAGTGAAAAACTGTTTTTT. Protein product: CASSASSVSEKLFF.

The V and J genes are TRBV6-5 and TRBJ1-1; 9 bases are a match to TRBD1. V trimming: 11 bases; J trimming: 6 bases; junction bases outside the gene matches: 4. The germline V gene encodes CDR1 MNHEY and CDR2 SVGAGI. This CDR3 is 11 amino acids long. Here the CDR3 reads CAGRTGAEAFF. The CDR3 region has the DNA TGTGCCGGCCGGACAGGGGCTGAAGCTTTCTTT.

The chain employs TRBV30 and TRBJ1-1; 7 bases fit TRBD1. The germline CDR1 and CDR2 sequences are GTSNPN and SVGIG (reference sequence). With V trimmed by 3 bases and J by 7 bases, 14 bases remained unmatched. This CDR3 spans 15 amino acids. Here the CDR3 reads CAWSYRDSRSDEAFF. The CDR3 DNA is TGTGCCTGGAGCTACCGGGACAGTAGGTCGGATGAAGCTTTCTTT.

CDR3 sequence reads: CASSPQGFSYVAYF. DNA of the CDR3: TGTGCCAGCAGCCCACAGGGATTCTCCTACGTAGCGTACTTC. V and J are TRBV11-1 and TRBJ2-7; weak D call: TRBD1 (6 bases). The CDR3 totals 14 residues. V lost 5 bases to trimming and J lost 12 bases, with 23 bases between them. Per germline, CDR1 SGHAT and CDR2 FQDESV (reference sequence).

CDR3 DNA: TGTGCCAGCAGCCTTGTCCCGGGTTTTAATCAGCCCCAGCATTTT. Residues: CASSLVPGFNQPQHF. This chain connects TRBV6-2 or TRBV6-3 to TRBJ1-5; no reliable D call. The CDR3 spans 15 residues. V lost 6 bases to trimming and J lost 4 bases, with 16 bases between them. Germline assignment: CDR1 MNHEY and CDR2 SVGEGT.

The V call is TRBV2, the J call TRBJ1-2, with unresolved D. Trimming pared 3 bases from V and 0 bases from J, leaving 11 bases between. The CDR3 is 15 residues long. The germline V gene encodes CDR1 SNHLY and CDR2 FYNNEI. CDR3 sequence reads: CASSEPQKANYGYTF. CDR3 sequence (DNA): TGTGCCAGCAGTGAGCCGCAAAAAGCTAACTATGGCTACACCTTC.

The chain links TRBV6-6 to TRBJ1-6; 11 bases are shared with TRBD1. Unmatched junction bases numbered 3, after V lost 0 bases and J lost 11 bases. The CDR3 has 15 amino acids. The germline V gene encodes CDR1 MNHNY and CDR2 SVGAGI (reference sequence). Written as DNA, the CDR3 is TGTGCCAGCAGTTACTCGGGGACAGGGGGTCCACCCCTCCACTTT. It encodes CASSYSGTGGPPLHF.